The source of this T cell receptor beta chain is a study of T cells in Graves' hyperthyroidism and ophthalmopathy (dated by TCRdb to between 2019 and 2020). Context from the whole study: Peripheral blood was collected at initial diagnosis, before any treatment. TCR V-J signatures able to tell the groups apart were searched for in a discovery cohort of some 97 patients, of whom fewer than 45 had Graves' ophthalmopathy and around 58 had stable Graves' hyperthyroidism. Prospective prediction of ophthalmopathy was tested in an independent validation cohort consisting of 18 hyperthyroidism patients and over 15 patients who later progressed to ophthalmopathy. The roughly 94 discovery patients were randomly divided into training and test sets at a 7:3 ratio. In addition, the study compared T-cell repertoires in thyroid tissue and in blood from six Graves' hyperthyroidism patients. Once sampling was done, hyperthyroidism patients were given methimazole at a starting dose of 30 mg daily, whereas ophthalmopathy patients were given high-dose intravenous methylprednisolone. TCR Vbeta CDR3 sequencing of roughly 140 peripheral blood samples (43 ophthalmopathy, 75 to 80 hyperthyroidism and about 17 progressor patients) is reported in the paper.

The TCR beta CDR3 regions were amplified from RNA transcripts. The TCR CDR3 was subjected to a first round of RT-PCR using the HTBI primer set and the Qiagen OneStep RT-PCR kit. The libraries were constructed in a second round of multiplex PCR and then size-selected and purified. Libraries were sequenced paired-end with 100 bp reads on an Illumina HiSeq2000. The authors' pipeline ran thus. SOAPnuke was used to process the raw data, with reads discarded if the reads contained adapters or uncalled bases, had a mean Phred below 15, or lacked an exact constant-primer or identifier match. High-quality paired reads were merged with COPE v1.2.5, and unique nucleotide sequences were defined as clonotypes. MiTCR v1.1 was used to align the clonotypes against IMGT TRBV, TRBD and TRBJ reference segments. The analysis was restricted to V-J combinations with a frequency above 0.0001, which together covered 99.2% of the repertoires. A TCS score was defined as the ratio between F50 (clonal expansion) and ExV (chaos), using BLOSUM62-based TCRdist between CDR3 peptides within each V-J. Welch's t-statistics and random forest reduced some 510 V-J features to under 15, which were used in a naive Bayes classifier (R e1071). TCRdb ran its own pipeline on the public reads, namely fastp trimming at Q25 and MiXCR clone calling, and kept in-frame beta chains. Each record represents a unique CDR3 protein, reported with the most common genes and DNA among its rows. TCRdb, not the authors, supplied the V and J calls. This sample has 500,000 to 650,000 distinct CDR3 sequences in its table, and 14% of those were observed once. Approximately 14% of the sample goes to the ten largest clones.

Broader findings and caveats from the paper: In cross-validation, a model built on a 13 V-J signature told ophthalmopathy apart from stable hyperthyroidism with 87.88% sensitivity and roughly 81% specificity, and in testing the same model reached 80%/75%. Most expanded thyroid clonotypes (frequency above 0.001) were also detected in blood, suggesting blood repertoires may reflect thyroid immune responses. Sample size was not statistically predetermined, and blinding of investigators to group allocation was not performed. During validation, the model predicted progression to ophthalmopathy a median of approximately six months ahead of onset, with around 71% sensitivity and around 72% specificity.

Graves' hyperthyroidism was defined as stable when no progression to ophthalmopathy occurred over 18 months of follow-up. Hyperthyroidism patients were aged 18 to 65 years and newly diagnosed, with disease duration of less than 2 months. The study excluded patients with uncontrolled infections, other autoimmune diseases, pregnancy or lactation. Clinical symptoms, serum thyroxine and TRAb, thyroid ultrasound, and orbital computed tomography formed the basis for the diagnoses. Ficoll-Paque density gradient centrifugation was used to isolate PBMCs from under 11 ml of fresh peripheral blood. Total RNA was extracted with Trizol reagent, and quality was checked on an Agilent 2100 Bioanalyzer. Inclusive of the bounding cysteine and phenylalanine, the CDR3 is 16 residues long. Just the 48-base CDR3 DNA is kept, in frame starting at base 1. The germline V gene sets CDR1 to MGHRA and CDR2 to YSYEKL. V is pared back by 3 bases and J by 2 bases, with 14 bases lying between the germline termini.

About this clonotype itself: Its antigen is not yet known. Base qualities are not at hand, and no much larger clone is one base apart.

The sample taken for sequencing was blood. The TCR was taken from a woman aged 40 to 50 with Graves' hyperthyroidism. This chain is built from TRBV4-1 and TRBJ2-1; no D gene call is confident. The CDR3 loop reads CASSQQDLFTYNEQFF. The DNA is TGCGCCAGCAGCCAGCAGGACCTTTTCACCTACAATGAGCAGTTCTTC.